Here is one TCR beta chain with its context. Its antigen remains undetermined. There are no base qualities to consult, and no much larger clone falls within one base. CD8 naive samples were CD45RO-negative cells positively selected for CCR7, giving a CD45RA+CCR7+ population that excluded TemRA cells. Healthy HIV-negative adults with no recently reported acute infections or vaccinations were included as donors. Only Caucasian adults living in Nashville, Tennessee, USA were represented among the donors. After blood collection by leukapheresis, PBMCs were isolated using Ficoll-Histopaque density gradient centrifugation and then cryopreserved in the vapor phase of liquid nitrogen. Analytical flow cytometry was used to check the purity and quantity of every magnetically sorted T cell population. From each sorted fraction, genomic DNA was isolated and quantified by UV absorbance on a Nanodrop 2000c. The sample originates from a study of shared clonotypes between healthy human individuals (dated by TCRdb to 2020 to 2021). The study in broad terms: A couple of women and a few men aged 18 to 49 years were included in the cohort. For each donor, CD4 naive and CD4 memory were each given three plates, CD8 naive was given two plates, and CD8 memory was given one plate. To estimate repertoire size and how much clonotype sharing occurs between individuals, the study deeply sequenced the blood TCR repertoires of roughly 5 healthy adults. To increase sequencing depth and limit assay-specific biases, different laboratories used diverse techniques to prepare libraries and sequence TCR repertoires. Leukapheresis yielded between about 0.94 and 9 billion PBMCs per donor. Findings and caveats that apply to the study as a whole: Naive subsets generally had larger estimated clonotype richness than memory subsets did. Pairwise subsampling indicated that sequencing depth was expected to affect the degree of clonotype sharing among donors. About 5% of naive CD4, 3.5% of naive CD8, about 2.4% of memory CD4, and 0.35% to 0.5% of memory CD8 clonotypes were shared across several donors. The small number of donors limited the genetic and exposure-history diversity represented. Even with the large sequencing depth, rarefaction of the sorted-subset datasets indicated that sequencing was incomplete. Only blood was sampled, and tissue TCR repertoires likely differ from those in blood. Compared with non-shared clonotypes, clonotypes shared by all four sorted-subset donors had higher generation probabilities.

CDR1 and CDR2, per the germline V gene, are MDHEN and SYDVKM. The CDR3 contains 15 residues, cysteine and phenylalanine counted. Here the CDR3 DNA is all that survives: 45 bases in frame from base 1. Trimming takes 2 bases from V and 8 bases from J, and the germline ends sit 16 bases apart. TCR CDR3 regions were amplified from genomic DNA by multiplex PCR using the deep immunoSEQ assay. Extracted genomic DNA from each cell subset was spread evenly across all wells of several immunoSEQ 96-well plates, with each plate serving as a replicate. For sorted subsets, each replicate PCR was loaded with 200 ng genomic DNA, equivalent to 30,000 to 35,000 T cell genomes. Purified libraries were quantified with a Qubit 3.0 fluorometer, sized on a Bioanalyzer 2100, and re-quantified with the KAPA Library Quantification kit. Every immunoSEQ 96-well plate was sequenced on a dedicated single-read 150-cycle Illumina NextSeq 550 flow cell. In the paper's pipeline: Because only junctional sequences without quality scores were contained in the immunoSEQ output, filtering matching that applied to full-length reads could not be performed. To assign V/J genes and CDR3, sequences were annotated against IMGT germline references using PyIR, a Python wrapper for IgBLAST v1.9. Any read was removed if the V/J assignment was weak (E-value above 1e-6), the CDR3 was missing, or the read contained stop codons, out-of-frame junctions, or ambiguous translated residues. V3J clonotypes were defined as sequences sharing an identical inferred V gene, J gene, and CDR3 amino acid sequence. Percentage overlap between repertoires was calculated by dividing the number of shared unique clonotypes by the size of the smaller repertoire. Repertoire richness was assessed with RTK rarefaction, the Chao1 estimator, and Recon v2.1 estimates of unobserved clonotypes. OLGA was used to compute generation probabilities for all TCRbeta clonotypes that the gDNA method yielded from a handful of donors. Not all clones reach the TCRdb copy of this immuneACCESS table, which keeps in-frame sequences only. Checked studies attribute under half of the gap to unresolved V genes and leave the rest unexplained. The V and J calls and clone size were taken over from that table, and D and trimming were inferred from the DNA. The sample profile shows roughly 1,800,000 clones; approximately 95% of them were found once. 1.2% of the sample goes to the ten largest clones.

The rearrangement joined TRBV28 to TRBJ2-1, with the D call tentatively TRBD1 or TRBD2, each fitting 6 bases. The clonotype was recovered from a man aged 18 to 30 in good health. The sequenced material came from naive CD8+ T cells sorted from blood. This specimen's cell subset or site label, per the study, means: CD45RA+CCR7+. The DNA is as follows: TGTGCCAGCAGTTTACGGAGGGGGTTTTTGTATGAGCAGTTCTTC. This encodes CASSLRRGFLYEQFF.